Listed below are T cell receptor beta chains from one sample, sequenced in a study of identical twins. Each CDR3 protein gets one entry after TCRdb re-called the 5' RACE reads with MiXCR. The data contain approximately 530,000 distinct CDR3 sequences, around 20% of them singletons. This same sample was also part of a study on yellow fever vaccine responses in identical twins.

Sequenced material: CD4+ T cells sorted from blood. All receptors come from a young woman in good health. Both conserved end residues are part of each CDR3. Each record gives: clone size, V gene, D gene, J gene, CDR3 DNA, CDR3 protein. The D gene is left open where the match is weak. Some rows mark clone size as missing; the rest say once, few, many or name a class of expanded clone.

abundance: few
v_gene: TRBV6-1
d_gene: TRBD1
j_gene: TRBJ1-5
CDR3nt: TGTGCCAGCAGCGGGGGACAGGGGATTATTCAGCCCCAGCATTTT
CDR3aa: CASSGGQGIIQPQHF

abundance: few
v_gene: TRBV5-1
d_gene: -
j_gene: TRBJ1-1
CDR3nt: TGCGCCAGCAGCGAGTTGGACACTGAAGCTTTCTTT
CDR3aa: CASSELDTEAFF

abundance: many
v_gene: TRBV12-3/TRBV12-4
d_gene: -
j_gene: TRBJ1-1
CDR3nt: TGTGCCAGCTATGTGGGGAACACTGAAGCTTTCTTT
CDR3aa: CASYVGNTEAFF

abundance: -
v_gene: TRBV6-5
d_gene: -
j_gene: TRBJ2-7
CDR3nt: TGTGCCAGCAGTTACCGCAGGAACTCCTACGAGCAGTACTTC
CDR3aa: CASSYRRNSYEQYF

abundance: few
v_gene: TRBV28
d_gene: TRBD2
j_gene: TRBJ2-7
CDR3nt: TGTGCCAGCAGTCTTATAGCGGGAGCGAAAACCTACGAGCAGTACTTC
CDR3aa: CASSLIAGAKTYEQYF

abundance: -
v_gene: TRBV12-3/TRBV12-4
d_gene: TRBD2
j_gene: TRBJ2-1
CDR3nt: TGTGCCAGCAGTTCAAGTTCGTCTAGCGGGTTTGAGCAGTTCTTC
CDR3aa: CASSSSSSSGFEQFF

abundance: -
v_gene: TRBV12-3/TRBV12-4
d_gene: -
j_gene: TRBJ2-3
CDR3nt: TGTGCCAGCAGTCCTGGTCCACCCACAGATACGCAGTATTTT
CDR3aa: CASSPGPPTDTQYF

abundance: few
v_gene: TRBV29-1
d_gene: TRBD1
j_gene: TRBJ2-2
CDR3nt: TGCAGCGTTGTACTTCGTACAGGGGTGAGCACCGGGGAGCTGTTTTTT
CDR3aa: CSVVLRTGVSTGELFF

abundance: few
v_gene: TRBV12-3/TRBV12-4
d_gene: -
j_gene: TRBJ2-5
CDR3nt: TGTGCCAGCAGTTTGACAGGAAGAGTCGAGACCCAGTACTTC
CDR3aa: CASSLTGRVETQYF

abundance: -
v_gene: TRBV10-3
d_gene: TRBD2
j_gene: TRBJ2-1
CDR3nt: TGTGCCATCAGTGAGTCACGGGAGGCGTACAATGAGCAGTTCTTC
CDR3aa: CAISESREAYNEQFF

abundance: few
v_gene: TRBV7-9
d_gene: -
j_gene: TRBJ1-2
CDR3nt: TGTGCCAGCAGCTCCATCGGGGGTGGCTACACCTTC
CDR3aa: CASSSIGGGYTF

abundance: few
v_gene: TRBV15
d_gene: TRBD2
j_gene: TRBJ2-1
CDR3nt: TGTGCCACCAGCAGAGATGGGCTAGCGGGGAAGGAGAATGAGCAGTTCTTC
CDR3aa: CATSRDGLAGKENEQFF

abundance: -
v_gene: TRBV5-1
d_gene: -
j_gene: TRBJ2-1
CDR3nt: TGCGCCAGCAGCTTGTTATCCGGAGTTAGCTCCTACAATGAGCAGTTCTTC
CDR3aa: CASSLLSGVSSYNEQFF

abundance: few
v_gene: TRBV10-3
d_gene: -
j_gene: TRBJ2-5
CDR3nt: TGTGCCATCAGTGACCAACCGCAGGGTTCGGAGACCCAGTACTTC
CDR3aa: CAISDQPQGSETQYF

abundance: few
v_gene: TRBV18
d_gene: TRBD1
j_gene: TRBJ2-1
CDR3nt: TGTGCCAGCTCACCGATCGCTCCGGGACAGTGGAATGAGCAGTTCTTC
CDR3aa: CASSPIAPGQWNEQFF

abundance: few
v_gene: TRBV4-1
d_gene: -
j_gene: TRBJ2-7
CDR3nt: TGCGCCAGCAGCCAAGATTTGGACAGGCAGTACTTC
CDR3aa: CASSQDLDRQYF

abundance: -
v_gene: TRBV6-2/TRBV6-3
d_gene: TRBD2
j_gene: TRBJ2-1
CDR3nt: TGTGCCGGAAGACTAGCGGGGACTAATGAGCAGTTCTTC
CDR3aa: CAGRLAGTNEQFF

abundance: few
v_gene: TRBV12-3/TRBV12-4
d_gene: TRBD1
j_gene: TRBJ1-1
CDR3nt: TGTGCCAGCAGTTCCCGACAGGGGGCTGAAGCTTTCTTT
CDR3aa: CASSSRQGAEAFF